Reported below is one T cell receptor beta chain. Its target antigen remains unknown. Base qualities are not at hand, and no much larger clone is one base apart. This sample was taken from a study of blood T cell repertoires in COVID-19 (dated by TCRdb to between 2020 and 2021). Turning to the overall study: The collaborator samples originated in the United States, Italy and Spain and spanned the acute and convalescent phases of COVID-19. The material from the prospective study consisted of cDNA or gDNA derived from T cells, B-cell-depleted T cells, or PBMCs. Subjects who had been exposed to COVID-19, were actively infected with it, or had recovered from it provided the deeply sampled blood TCRbeta repertoires that made up the dataset. A freely available public database, intended as a resource for researchers studying the immune response to SARS-CoV-2, is where the repertoires were released. Samples were obtained from the ongoing ImmuneRACE study (first 160 participants) and from 1,200 or so subjects provided by 6 global collaborators. A de-identified subject ID, COVID-19 status, age in years and sex were almost always included in the sample metadata. Where available, HLA class I and class II types were taken from metadata supplied by the sample provider and were not determined by assay-based typing. Points the paper makes about the study in general: How much clinical and demographic metadata was included differed by source and by participant, and the metadata was provided uncurated.

One collaborating source in Seattle enrolled patients while the patients were actively infected and followed the patients over time throughout the course of disease. The collaborating institutions used their own protocols to collect whole blood in K2EDTA tubes. For TCRbeta analysis, collaborators shipped samples in one of three forms: frozen whole blood, isolated PBMCs, or DNA extracted from either of those sample types. TCRbeta CDR3 regions were amplified from genomic DNA by means of the immunoSEQ Assay, a bias-controlled multiplex PCR. From the authors' description of their analysis: Within the assay, amplification of reference gene primers was used to estimate how many nucleated cells each sample contained. Sequence reads were collapsed and filtered to measure the absolute abundance of every unique TCRbeta CDR3 rearrangement. For each sample, productive Simpson clonality was calculated as the square root of Simpson's diversity index over productive rearrangements. TCRdb mirrors the immuneACCESS table, restricted to in-frame sequences. Some clones are absent from its copies; in checked studies, under half trace to an unresolved V gene, and the reason for the others is unknown. The DNA was the basis for D and trimming; V, J and clone size are from that table. The sample includes roughly 410,000 clones, with about nine tenths observed a single time. The ten biggest clones cover less than 2% of the sample.

V and J are truncated by 0 bases and 7 bases respectively, leaving an intervening sequence of 10 bases. The CDR1 and CDR2 encoded by the germline V gene are SGHTA and FQGNSA. CDR3 length: 14 amino acids, cysteine to phenylalanine. Only the CDR3 portion is preserved as DNA: 42 bases, with reading frame beginning at the first base. Sequenced input: peripheral blood. The rearrangement joined TRBV7-2 to TRBJ1-5, and possibly TRBD1, on 5 matching bases. This clonotype was sampled from a woman in her forties with COVID-19, enrolled during active disease. CDR3 loop: CASSLAGGTQPQHF. In nucleotide form, the sequence is TGTGCCAGCAGCTTAGCTGGGGGGACCCAGCCCCAGCATTTT.